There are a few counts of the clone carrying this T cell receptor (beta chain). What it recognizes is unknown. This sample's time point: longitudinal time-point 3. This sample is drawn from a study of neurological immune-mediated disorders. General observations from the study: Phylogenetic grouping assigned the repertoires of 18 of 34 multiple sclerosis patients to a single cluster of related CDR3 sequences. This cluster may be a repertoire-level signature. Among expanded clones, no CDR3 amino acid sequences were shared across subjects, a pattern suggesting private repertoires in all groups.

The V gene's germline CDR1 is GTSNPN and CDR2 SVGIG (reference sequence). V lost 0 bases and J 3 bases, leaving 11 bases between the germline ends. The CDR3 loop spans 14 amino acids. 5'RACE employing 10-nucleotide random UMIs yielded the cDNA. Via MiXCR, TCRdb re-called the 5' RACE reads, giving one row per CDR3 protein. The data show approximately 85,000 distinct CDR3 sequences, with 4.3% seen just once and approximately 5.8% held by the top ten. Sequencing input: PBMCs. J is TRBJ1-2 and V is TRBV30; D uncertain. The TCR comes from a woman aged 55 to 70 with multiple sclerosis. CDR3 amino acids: CAWSVNRKDYGYTF. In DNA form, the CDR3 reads TGTGCCTGGAGTGTTAACCGTAAGGACTATGGCTACACCTTC.